Following are 28 T cell receptor beta chains from one sample sequenced in a study of T cell repertoires in aging, cancer and after chemotherapy. Multiplex touch-down PCR with TRB-A/B primers amplified rearranged V-D-J TRB sequences. TCRdb analysed the multiplex PCR reads with MiXCR anew, one entry per CDR3 protein. Here the sample spans about 6,200 distinct CDR3 sequences, 25% to 35% being singletons. Amplification of TCR beta used genomic DNA extracted from peripheral blood. The sample consisted of blood. The origin of the receptors is a human donor with a blood cancer.

Remarks on this clonotype: Mismatch with germline at one junction end may stem from a read error. This rearrangement joins TRBV27 to TRBJ1-5; D is ambiguous. The CDR3 has 15 residues. In germline, CDR1 is MNHEY, CDR2 SMNVEV (reference sequence). In DNA form, the CDR3 reads TGTGCCAGCAGACCCAACTATAGGACCAATCATCCCCAGCATTTT. Protein sequence: CASRPNYRTNHPQHF.

Regarding this clonotype: A much larger clone lies a single base off, so this may be a read error. V usage is TRBV5-6 and J usage is TRBJ2-1; D not resolved. Per the germline V gene, CDR1 is SGHDT and CDR2 is YYEEEE. This CDR3 region has 14 residues. CDR3 sequence reads: CASSLGSSYNEKFF. DNA of the CDR3: TGTGCCAGCAGCTTGGGAAGCTCCTACAATGAGAAGTTCTTC. Based on the CDR3 plus reference TRBV5-6 and TRBJ2-1, the full variable domain is DAGVTQSPTHLIKTRGQQVTLRCSPKSGHDTVSWYQQALGQGPQFIFQYYEEEERQRGNFPDRFSGHQFPNYSSELNVNALLLGDSALYLCASSLGSSYNEKFFGPGTRLTVL.

For this clonotype: With a much larger clone just one base away, this may be a read error. It is likely a read error, because the conserved phenylalanine at the end of the CDR3 is missing. The genes are TRBV5-5 and TRBJ2-4, with D perhaps TRBD1 or TRBD2 (5 bases each). Trimming pared 2 bases from V and 0 bases from J, leaving 12 bases between. Germline V lookup: CDR1 SGHKS, CDR2 YYEKEE (reference sequence). This CDR3 has 16 residues. CDR3 in DNA: TGTGCCAGCAGCTTATGGGACGGTGGAGCCAAAAACATTCAGTACTTA. This codes for CASSLWDGGAKNIQYL.

The chain recombines TRBV12-3 or TRBV12-4 with TRBJ2-1; TRBD2 matches at 8 bases. This CDR3 is built from 16 residues. Trimming removed 5 bases from V and 4 bases from J; junction bases left unmatched: 10. Written as DNA, the CDR3 is TGTGCCAGCAGTCCCTTTGCGGGAGGCTTTTACAATGAGCAGTTCTTC. It yields the protein CASSPFAGGFYNEQFF.

V gene TRBV4-3 combines with J gene TRBJ1-2, with D unclear. Germline CDR1 reads LGHNA; CDR2 reads YSLEER. V dropped 3 bases and J dropped 8 bases, with 16 bases sitting between them. The CDR3 runs 14 residues. The CDR3 is CASSHAEGVGGYTF. The CDR3 bases are TGCGCCAGCAGCCACGCGGAGGGCGTGGGAGGCTACACCTTC.

The chain carries TRBV10-3 and TRBJ2-7; tentative D call: TRBD2 (5 bases). CDR1 ENHRY and CDR2 SYGVKD come from the germline V gene. Trimming removed 2 bases from V and 1 base from J, with 15 bases in between. The length of the CDR3 is 16 residues. The CDR3 reads CAISERDGGCSYEQYF. In nucleotides, the CDR3 is TGTGCCATCAGTGAGAGGGATGGCGGGTGTTCCTACGAGCAGTACTTC.

V gene TRBV7-9 combines with J gene TRBJ1-1, with D perhaps matching TRBD1 (6 bases). The CDR3 is 13 residues long. Trimming stripped 4 bases from V and 4 bases from J, with 10 bases between. Germline CDR1 reads SEHNR; CDR2 reads FQNEAQ (reference sequence). In DNA form, the CDR3 reads TGTGCCAGCAGCTCAGGGGATGGCACTGAAGCTTTCTTT. Protein: CASSSGDGTEAFF.

This clonotype was counted only a few times. The chain uses TRBV5-1 and TRBJ2-7; 8 positions agree with TRBD2. The CDR3 loop spans 15 amino acids. Germline-derived CDR1 and CDR2 are SGHRS and YFSETQ. J lost 3 bases, V lost 3 bases, and 8 bases had no gene match. CDR3 region: CASSSGGATIYEQYF. CDR3 bases: TGCGCCAGCAGCTCGGGAGGGGCGACTATCTACGAGCAGTACTTC.

There are a few counts of this clonotype. This chain links TRBV5-1 with TRBJ2-1; D gene uncertain. Looked up from germline, CDR1 is SGHRS and CDR2 is YFSETQ. The V end was cut by 1 base, the J end by 5 bases, with 4 bases between. The length of the CDR3 is 12 residues. The DNA of the CDR3 is TGCGCCAGCAGCTTGACTAACAATGAGCAGTTCTTC. Its protein is CASSLTNNEQFF.

Judged by abundance, this clonotype is medium-sized. DNA for the CDR3: TGTGCCAGCAGTCACCAACTCCCGAGACAGGGAGATCGTCGAAGCACCATATATTTT. Protein sequence: CASSHQLPRQGDRRSTIYF. This sequence joins TRBV6-5 and TRBJ1-3; 7 nucleotides agree with TRBD1. This CDR3 is built from 19 residues. The V gene's germline CDR1 is MNHEY and CDR2 SVGAGI. With V trimmed by 5 bases and J by 9 bases, 25 bases remained unmatched.

A word on this clonotype: It may be a read error: a sequence one base away is much more abundant. The rearrangement links TRBV6-1 to TRBJ2-4; D is ambiguous. Germline V gives CDR1 MNHNS, CDR2 SASEGT. The CDR3 is 12 residues long. CDR3 in DNA: TGTGCCAGCAGATCCACGGATAACATTAAGTACTTC. This codes for CASRSTDNIKYF.

V is TRBV20-1 and J is TRBJ1-4; D is undetermined. The V end was cut by 0 bases, the J end by 4 bases, with 12 bases between. Germline loops: CDR1 DFQATT, CDR2 SNEGSKA (reference sequence). The CDR3 is 15 amino acids. This CDR3 is CSAREGSANNEKLFF. The CDR3 DNA sequence: TGCAGTGCTAGAGAGGGGTCAGCAAATAATGAAAAACTGTTTTTT.

This clonotype came up a few times. V is TRBV6-6 and J is TRBJ2-3; TRBD1 might be the D (6 bases). Germline V gene lookup returns CDR1 MNHNY and CDR2 SVGAGI (reference sequence). This CDR3 contains 15 residues. Trimming pared 10 bases from V and 3 bases from J, leaving 20 bases between. The CDR3 spells CAITSQLGATDTQYF. CDR3 sequence (DNA): TGTGCCATCACCTCCCAGTTGGGGGCGACAGATACGCAGTATTTT.

This clonotype ranks as medium-sized. This chain uses TRBV6-4 with TRBJ2-1; TRBD1 matches 7 bases. The germline CDR1 and CDR2 sequences are MRHNA and SNTAGT. With V trimmed by 5 bases and J by 1 base, 2 bases remained unmatched. The CDR3 is made up of 14 amino acids. DNA of the CDR3: TGTGCCAGCAGTAGACAGGGATCCTACAATGAGCAGTTCTTC. Protein sequence: CASSRQGSYNEQFF.

This clonotype was counted a few times. The chain recombines TRBV18 with TRBJ2-7; 7 bases fit TRBD1. The trim removed 5 bases at V and 2 bases at J, leaving 6 bases unmatched. CDR1 and CDR2 from the germline V gene are KGHSH and LQKENI. The CDR3 runs to 14 residues. CDR3 region: CASSSQGQPYEQYF. The CDR3 DNA reads as TGTGCCAGCTCAAGCCAGGGACAGCCCTACGAGCAGTACTTC.

This sequence joins TRBV6-1 and TRBJ2-7, with D perhaps matching TRBD1 (6 bases). This CDR3 comprises 15 residues. Between the trimmed V and J ends, which lost 4 bases and 2 bases, there was a span of 15 bases. Germline-derived CDR1 and CDR2 are MNHNS and SASEGT. The CDR3 spells CASSVPTGIPYEQYF. As DNA, the CDR3 is TGTGCCAGCAGTGTACCTACAGGGATTCCCTACGAGCAGTACTTC.

By share, this clonotype ranks as large. The chain recombines TRBV6-5 with TRBJ2-6, with a tentative D call TRBD1 (6 bases). Trimming removed 2 bases from V and 1 base from J, with 12 bases in between. CDR1 and CDR2 (germline): MNHEY, SVGAGI. The length of the CDR3 is 17 residues. The CDR3 region has the DNA TGTGCCAGCAGTTACGCAGGGGCCTTATCTGGGGCCAACGTCCTGACTTTC. Its translation: CASSYAGALSGANVLTF.

J is TRBJ2-1 and V is TRBV5-5; TRBD2 aligns across 13 bases. The CDR3 consists of 17 residues. The ends lost 4 bases at V and 4 bases at J; junction bases unmatched: 8. Germline V gives CDR1 SGHKS, CDR2 YYEKEE (reference sequence). CDR3 sequence reads: CASSLGTSGTLYNEQFF. CDR3 DNA sequence: TGTGCCAGCAGCCTCGGGACTAGCGGGACTCTATACAATGAGCAGTTCTTC.

This chain links TRBV5-5 with TRBJ1-1; D possibly corresponds to TRBD1 (6 bases). CDR3 size: 16 residues. Germline V gene sequence: CDR1 SGHKS, CDR2 YYEKEE (reference sequence). The V end was cut by 0 bases, the J end by 0 bases, with 12 bases between. This CDR3 reads CASSLAAGQLNTEAFF. The CDR3 nucleotides are TGTGCCAGCAGCTTGGCCGCGGGACAACTGAACACTGAAGCTTTCTTT.

The chain recombines TRBV5-5 with TRBJ1-1; 8 nucleotides line up with TRBD1. This CDR3 has 14 amino acids. The V and J ends lost 4 bases and 7 bases, in that order; junction bases with no gene match: 9. Per germline, CDR1 SGHKS and CDR2 YYEKEE (reference sequence). The CDR3 DNA reads TGTGCCAGCAGCACCGGACAGGGTTTTCTTGAAGCTTTCTTT. This gives the protein CASSTGQGFLEAFF.

The chain links TRBV6-4 to TRBJ1-1; D is perhaps TRBD1 (5 bases). The CDR3 extends over 13 amino acids. Germline CDR1 reads MRHNA; CDR2 reads SNTAGT. The germline V and J ends were trimmed by 2 bases and 2 bases, with 6 bases remaining between them. Written as DNA, the CDR3 is TGTGCCAGCAGTGACCGGGACAACACTGAAGCTTTCTTT. It yields the protein CASSDRDNTEAFF.

J is TRBJ1-4 and V is TRBV14; D gene ambiguous. V was trimmed by 4 bases and J by 0 bases, leaving 9 bases between them. Germline V gene data show CDR1 as SGHDN and CDR2 as FVKESK. The length of the CDR3 is 15 residues. The CDR3 is CASSLRAATNEKLFF. The CDR3 region has the DNA TGTGCCAGCAGCCTGAGAGCAGCAACTAATGAAAAACTGTTTTTT.

CDR3 loop: CASSLAGGRTEAFF. As DNA, the CDR3 is TGTGCCAGCAGCTTAGCAGGGGGTCGAACTGAAGCTTTCTTT. The chain carries TRBV7-2 and TRBJ1-1, with D tentatively TRBD1 (6 bases). CDR1 is SGHTA, CDR2 FQGNSA, per germline. This CDR3 is built from 14 residues. V was trimmed by 0 bases and J by 5 bases, leaving 10 bases between them.

The genes are TRBV10-2 and TRBJ2-2, with D unresolved. CDR1 and CDR2 (germline): WSHSY, SAAADI. This CDR3 comprises 12 residues. V was clipped by 6 bases and J by 5 bases, with 7 bases between them. CDR3 sequence reads: CASRIGTGELFF. CDR3 DNA sequence: TGCGCCAGCAGGATAGGGACCGGGGAGCTGTTTTTT.

By sample fraction, this clonotype is medium-sized. The chain has TRBV6-2 or TRBV6-3 and TRBJ2-3; tentatively, D is TRBD1 or TRBD2 (5 bases each). Germline CDR1 reads MNHEY; CDR2 reads SVGEGT. There are 15 residues in the CDR3. V gave up 9 bases and J gave up 2 bases, with 18 bases separating them. CDR3 in amino acids: CASGAVGVLTDTQYF. DNA for the CDR3: TGTGCCAGTGGGGCTGTGGGAGTCCTCACAGATACGCAGTATTTT.

By sample share, this clonotype is medium-sized (0.01 to 0.1%). The rearrangement joins TRBV29-1 to TRBJ2-7; 10 positions match TRBD2. The CDR3 has 12 amino acids. Losses at the gene ends were 4 bases for V and 3 bases for J; bases not matched to a gene: 0. In germline, CDR1 is SQVTM, CDR2 ANQGSEA. The CDR3 sequence: CSVVAGGYEQYF. DNA for the CDR3: TGCAGCGTTGTAGCGGGAGGCTACGAGCAGTACTTC.

Comment on this clonotype: Being one base from a much bigger clone, this may be a read error. The conserved final phenylalanine or tryptophan is absent from the CDR3, which likely points to a read error. This sequence joins TRBV6-4 and TRBJ2-1, with 12 bases identical to TRBD2. The germline CDR1 and CDR2 sequences are MRHNA and SNTAGT. The CDR3 length is 15 residues. J was trimmed by 5 bases and V by 3 bases; bases with no gene match: 2. The CDR3 DNA is TGTGCCAGCAGTGAGACTAGCGGGAGCCACAATGAGCAGTTCTTA. Translated: CASSETSGSHNEQFL.

Within the sample, this clonotype is medium-sized (0.01 to 0.1%). This rearrangement joins TRBV15 to TRBJ1-2; 9 nucleotides line up with TRBD1. Germline trimming cut 3 bases from V and 1 base from J; bases unmatched to any gene: 3. CDR3 length: 15 residues. Germline CDR1 is LNHNV and CDR2 is YYDKDF (reference sequence). DNA for the CDR3: TGTGCCACCAGCAGCGACAGGGGGAATAACTATGGCTACACCTTC. Its translation: CATSSDRGNNYGYTF. The variable domain in full, with the rest retrieved from reference TRBV15 and TRBJ1-2, is DAMVIQNPRYQVTQFGKPVTLSCSQTLNHNVMYWYQQKSSQAPKLLFHYYDKDFNNEADTPDNFQSRRPNTSFCFLDIRSPGLGDTAMYLCATSSDRGNNYGYTFGSGTRLTVV.